The clone carrying this TCR beta chain showed up just a few times. TCRdb independently ran MiXCR on the 5' RACE reads; one entry per CDR3 protein. The sample has some 730,000 distinct CDR3 sequences; about 20% are singletons. The junction had 15 bases not matched to a gene; V was cut back by 3 bases and J by 0 bases. Germline V gives CDR1 MGHRA, CDR2 YSYEKL. The CDR3 contains 22 residues. This record comes from a study of identical twins. In addition, the sample was reused for a study of T cells expressing NK-cell markers.

Sequencing input: PBMCs. This clonotype originated in a woman aged 18-35 years in good health. The rearrangement links TRBV4-1 to TRBJ2-3; TRBD2 agrees at 16 bases. The CDR3: CASSQGTPGLAGGITSTDTQYF. The DNA of the CDR3 is TGCGCCAGCAGCCAGGGGACTCCGGGACTAGCGGGAGGGATTACTAGCACAGATACGCAGTATTTT.